Reported below is one T cell receptor (beta chain). Its antigen remains unidentified. The CDR3 runs to 15 residues. CDR1 GTSNPN and CDR2 SVGIG come from the germline V gene (reference sequence). J gave up 1 base and V 8 bases, and 3 bases lay outside the gene matches. The graft tissue was processed, and this released both intraepithelial and lamina propria lymphocytes. This entry comes from a study of graft-versus-host responses after intestinal transplantation. General observations from the study: GvH clones appeared in recipient marrow, some first in ileum or blood.

The assay was immunoSEQ multiplex PCR, and TCRdb's table has in-frame clones only and misses some. The data hold 14,000 or so clones, with roughly 82% observed a single time. The material was ileum tissue, obtained just under 28 days after intestinal transplant. The TCR sequence derives from a human patient who received an intestinal transplant, so some T cells may come from the graft donor. This rearrangement joins TRBV30 to TRBJ2-6; TRBD1 aligns across 12 bases. CDR3 sequence: CARDRGRSGANVLTF. CDR3 bases: TGTGCCCGGGACAGGGGGCGTTCTGGGGCCAACGTCCTGACTTTC.